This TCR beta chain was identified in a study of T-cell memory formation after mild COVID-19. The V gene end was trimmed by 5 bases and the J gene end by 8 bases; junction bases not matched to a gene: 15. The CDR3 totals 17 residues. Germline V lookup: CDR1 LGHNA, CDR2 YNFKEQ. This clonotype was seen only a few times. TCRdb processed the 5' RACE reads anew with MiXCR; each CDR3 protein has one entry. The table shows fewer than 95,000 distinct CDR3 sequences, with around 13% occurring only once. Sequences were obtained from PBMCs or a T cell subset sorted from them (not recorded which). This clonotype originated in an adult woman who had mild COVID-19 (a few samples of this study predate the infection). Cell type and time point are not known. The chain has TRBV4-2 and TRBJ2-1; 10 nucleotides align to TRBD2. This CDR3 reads CASSNQAGGSASDEQFF. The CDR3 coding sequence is TGTGCCAGCAGCAACCAAGCGGGAGGGTCTGCGAGTGATGAGCAGTTCTTC.